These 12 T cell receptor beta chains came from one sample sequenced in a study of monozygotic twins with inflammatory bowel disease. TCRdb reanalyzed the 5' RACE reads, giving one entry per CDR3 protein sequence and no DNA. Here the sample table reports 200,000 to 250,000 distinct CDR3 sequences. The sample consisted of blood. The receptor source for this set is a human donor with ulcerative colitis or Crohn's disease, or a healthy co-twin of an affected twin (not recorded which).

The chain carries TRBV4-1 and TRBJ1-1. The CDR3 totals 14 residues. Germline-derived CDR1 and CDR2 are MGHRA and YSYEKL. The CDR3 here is CASSQRLKSTEAFF.

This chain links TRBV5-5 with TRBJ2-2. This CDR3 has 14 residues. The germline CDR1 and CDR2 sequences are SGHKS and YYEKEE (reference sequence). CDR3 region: CASSQTTYTGELFF.

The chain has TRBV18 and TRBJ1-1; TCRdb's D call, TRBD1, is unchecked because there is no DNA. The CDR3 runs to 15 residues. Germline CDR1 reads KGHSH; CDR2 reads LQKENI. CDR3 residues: CASSPPQGRNTEAFF.

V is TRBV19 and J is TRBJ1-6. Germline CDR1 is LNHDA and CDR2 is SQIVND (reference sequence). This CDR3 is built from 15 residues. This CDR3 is CASSSVAEKNSPLHF.

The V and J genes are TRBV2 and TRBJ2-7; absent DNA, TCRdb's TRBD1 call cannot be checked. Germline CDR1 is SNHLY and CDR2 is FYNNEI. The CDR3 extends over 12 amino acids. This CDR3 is CASRGSSYEQYF.

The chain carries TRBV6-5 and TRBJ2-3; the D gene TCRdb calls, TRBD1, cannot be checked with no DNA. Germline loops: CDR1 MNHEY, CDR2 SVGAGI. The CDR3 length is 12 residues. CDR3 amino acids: CASSGGTDTQYF.

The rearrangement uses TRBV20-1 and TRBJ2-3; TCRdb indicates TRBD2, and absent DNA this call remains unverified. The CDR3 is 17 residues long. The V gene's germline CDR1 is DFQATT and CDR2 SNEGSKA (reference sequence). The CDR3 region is CSADGTSGGAVTDTQYF.

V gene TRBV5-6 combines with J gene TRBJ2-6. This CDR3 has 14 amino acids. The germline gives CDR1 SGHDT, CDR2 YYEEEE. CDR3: CATSEYSGANVLTF.

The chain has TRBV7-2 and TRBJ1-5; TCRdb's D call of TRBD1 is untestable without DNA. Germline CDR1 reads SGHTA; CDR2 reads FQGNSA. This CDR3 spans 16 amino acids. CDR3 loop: CASSTDRGMVDQPQHF.

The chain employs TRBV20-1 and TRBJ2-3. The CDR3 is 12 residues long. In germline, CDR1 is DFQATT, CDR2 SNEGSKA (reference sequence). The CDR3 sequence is CSADRGSDTQYF.

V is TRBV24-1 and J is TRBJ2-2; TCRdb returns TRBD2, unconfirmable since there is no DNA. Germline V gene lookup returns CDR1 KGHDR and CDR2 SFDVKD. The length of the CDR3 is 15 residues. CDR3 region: CATSDLRLAAGELFF.

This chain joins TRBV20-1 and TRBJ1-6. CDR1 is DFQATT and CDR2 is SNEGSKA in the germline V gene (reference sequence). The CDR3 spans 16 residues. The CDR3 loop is CSARGRVRSSPSPLHF.